The rows below give T cell receptor beta chains drawn from one sample of a study of vaccination effects on CD4 cells after COVID-19. TCRdb's table, derived via immunoSEQ multiplex PCR, lists solely in-frame clones and lacks some. This sample carries just under 75,000 clones, about four fifths of them seen once, and the ten largest clones take about 2.9%. No antigen has been assigned to these receptors. Specimen: CD4+ T cells from PBMCs cultured with HCoV-NL63 spike peptides, collected before COVID-19 vaccination. The origin of the receptors is a human donor who received a COVID-19 vaccine. The CDR3 runs from the conserved cysteine through the conserved F or W. The D gene is left open where the match is weak. Not every row has a clone size; where given, it reads once, few, many or a size class.

V gene	J gene	D gene	clone size	CDR3 DNA	CDR3 protein
TRBV30	TRBJ1-6	TRBD1	.	TGTGCCTGGAAGGGCCAGGGGGTTTCACCCCTCCACTTT	CAWKGQGVSPLHF
TRBV24-1	TRBJ2-3	.	few	TGTGCCACCGCGCAAGCATACAGGGTACCGACAGATACGCAGTATTTT	CATAQAYRVPTDTQYF
TRBV5-1	TRBJ2-5	.	.	TGCGCCAGCAGCTCCACGCAGGGGCCAGAGACCCAGTACTTC	CASSSTQGPETQYF
TRBV2	TRBJ2-2	TRBD2	.	TGTGCCAGCAGCACGATAGCGGGGGGGAACACCGGGGAGCTGTTTTTT	CASSTIAGGNTGELFF
TRBV7-3	TRBJ2-5	TRBD2	.	TGTGCCAGCAGCTCCCGCCCCTCTAGCGGGGCTCTCTACTTC	CASSSRPSSGALYF
TRBV6-6	TRBJ2-3	.	few	TGTGCCAGCAGACCCGCGGGCACAGATACGCAGTATTTT	CASRPAGTDTQYF
TRBV7-2	TRBJ2-1	.	.	TGTGCCAGCAGCTTATCAGTTCAGCAGTTCTTC	CASSLSVQQFF
TRBV5-4	TRBJ2-2	TRBD2	.	TGTGCCAGCAGCGAGAGCGGGGGGGCCTTTGGGGAGCTGTTTTTT	CASSESGGAFGELFF
TRBV3-1/TRBV3-2	TRBJ1-1	.	.	TGTGCCAGCAGCCAAGAAATGGTAGAGGGAAGCACTGAAGCTTTCTTT	CASSQEMVEGSTEAFF
TRBV9	TRBJ1-4	.	.	TGTGCCAGCAGCGTAGGACTAGGCGACGAAAAACTGTTTTTT	CASSVGLGDEKLFF
TRBV29-1	TRBJ2-2	.	.	TGCAGCGTTGAAGGCAGAGTGAACACCGGGGAGCTGTTTTTT	CSVEGRVNTGELFF
TRBV5-1	TRBJ2-1	.	once	TGCGCCAGCAGCGCTGGACGGGGTGGAGGCAATGAGCAGTTCTTC	CASSAGRGGGNEQFF
TRBV7-2	TRBJ1-2	.	.	TGTGCCAGCAGCTTAGAAGTTACGGCAGGGCTAAACTATGGCTACACCTTC	CASSLEVTAGLNYGYTF
TRBV6-4	TRBJ1-1	.	.	TGTGCCAGCAGTGGGGATATGAACACTGAAGCTTTCTTT	CASSGDMNTEAFF
TRBV7-2	TRBJ2-2	TRBD2	.	TGTGCCAGCAGCTTAACTAGCGGGGGTAGGGCCGGGGAGCTGTTTTTT	CASSLTSGGRAGELFF
TRBV7-9	TRBJ2-1	.	once	TGTGCCAGCAGCTTAGATCGCACAGGCAATGAGCAGTTCTTC	CASSLDRTGNEQFF
TRBV9	TRBJ1-5	TRBD1	once	TGTGCCAGCAGCGTAGAGGGGACAGGCAATCAGCCCCAGCATTTT	CASSVEGTGNQPQHF
TRBV11-2	TRBJ2-1	TRBD2	.	TGTGCCAGCAGCCGCGGACTAGCGGTATACAATGAGCAGTTCTTC	CASSRGLAVYNEQFF
TRBV28	TRBJ1-2	TRBD1	.	TGTGCCAGCAGTTTCGTGACAGGGGGATATGGCTACACCTTC	CASSFVTGGYGYTF
TRBV6-5	TRBJ1-4	.	once	TGTGCCAGCAGTTACTTGACTGGGGCGGAAAAACTGTTTTTT	CASSYLTGAEKLFF
TRBV9	TRBJ1-6	.	.	TGTGCCAGCAGCATCCGACCGGATTCACCCCTCCACTTT	CASSIRPDSPLHF
TRBV6-4	TRBJ2-2	.	.	TGTGCCAGCAGTTCTGGGGGACAGAACACCGGGGAGCTGTTTTTT	CASSSGGQNTGELFF
TRBV6-5	TRBJ2-5	.	.	TGTGCCAGCAGTTACCCCGGGGGCGGTGAGACCCAGTACTTC	CASSYPGGGETQYF
TRBV15	TRBJ2-5	TRBD1	once	TGTGCCACCAGCACAAAGACAGGGGCAGAGACCCAGTACTTC	CATSTKTGAETQYF
TRBV3-1/TRBV3-2	TRBJ1-6	TRBD1	few	TGTGCCAGCAGCAAACAGGGGGGTAATTCACCCCTCCACTTT	CASSKQGGNSPLHF
TRBV9	TRBJ2-3	TRBD2	.	TGTGCCAGCGGGCAGCGGGGGAGCACAGATACGCAGTATTTT	CASGQRGSTDTQYF
TRBV7-2	TRBJ1-2	.	.	TGTGCCAGCAGCCCCGGTGGGGGAAACTATGGCTACACCTTC	CASSPGGGNYGYTF
TRBV2	TRBJ2-5	.	.	TGTGCCAGCAGTGAAGCGGCCGGTCGGGAGACCCAGTACTTC	CASSEAAGRETQYF
TRBV5-4	TRBJ1-2	.	few	TGTGCCAGCAGCTTAGGAGAAGTACATGGCTACACCTTC	CASSLGEVHGYTF
TRBV6-5	TRBJ1-2	.	.	TGTGCCAGCAGTTTCATCGAACAGGGTGACTATGGCTACACCTTC	CASSFIEQGDYGYTF
TRBV27	TRBJ2-1	.	.	TGTGCCAGCAGTTTGCAGGTTTCCTACAATGAGCAGTTCTTC	CASSLQVSYNEQFF
TRBV28	TRBJ1-2	.	.	TGTGCCACCCCCCTTCGGGGGTCTGGTGGCTACACCTTC	CATPLRGSGGYTF
TRBV15	TRBJ2-6	.	.	TGTGCCACCAGCAGAGCTGGCGTAAGCTCTGGGGCCAACGTCCTGACTTTC	CATSRAGVSSGANVLTF
TRBV5-4	TRBJ2-3	TRBD2	few	TGTGCCAGCACCGACTCGCGGGGGGGGGATACGCAGTATTTT	CASTDSRGGDTQYF
TRBV5-1	TRBJ2-1	TRBD2	.	TGCGCCAGCAGCCGAATAACGGGACTAGTGGGGTTAGATGAGCAGTTCTTC	CASSRITGLVGLDEQFF
TRBV28	TRBJ1-4	.	.	TGTGCCAGCAGCCAAGACAGAGCAACTAATGAAAAACTGTTTTTT	CASSQDRATNEKLFF
TRBV3-1/TRBV3-2	TRBJ1-6	.	.	TGTGCCAGCAGCCCGTCAGGGGAATCACCCCTCCACTTT	CASSPSGESPLHF
TRBV4-2	TRBJ1-1	TRBD1	.	TGTGCCAGCAGCCAAGCCCTGACAGGGATGACTGAAGCTTTCTTT	CASSQALTGMTEAFF
TRBV24-1	TRBJ1-5	.	.	TGTGCCACCAGTGCCACCGACGGGGGCAAGTACAATCAGCCCCAGCATTTT	CATSATDGGKYNQPQHF
TRBV24-1	TRBJ2-3	.	.	TGTGCCACCAGTGATTTAATCGATACGCAGTATTTT	CATSDLIDTQYF
TRBV7-3	TRBJ1-1	.	.	TGTGCCAGCAGCCTGCAACTTAACACTGAAGCTTTCTTT	CASSLQLNTEAFF
TRBV6-6	TRBJ1-1	.	few	TGTGCCAGCAGTTACGGGCAGGCGGGGAGCACTGAAGCTTTCTTT	CASSYGQAGSTEAFF
TRBV7-9	TRBJ1-1	.	.	TGTGCCAGCAGGCCCCCCGGGGGTATGCACACTGAAGCTTTCTTT	CASRPPGGMHTEAFF
TRBV6-2/TRBV6-3	TRBJ1-3	.	few	TGTGCCAGCAGTTCCCCCAGGACAGCTAGCTCTGGAAACACCATATATTTT	CASSSPRTASSGNTIYF
TRBV15	TRBJ2-3	.	.	TGTGCCACCAGCAGAGGAGGCAGGGGAGTCGCAGATACGCAGTATTTT	CATSRGGRGVADTQYF
TRBV28	TRBJ2-1	.	.	TGTGCCAGCAGCCCCAGCGCAGGGCATCATGAGCAGTTCTTC	CASSPSAGHHEQFF
TRBV12-5	TRBJ1-2	TRBD1	few	TGTGCTAGTGGTTTGGTCCGGACAGGGGGTGGCTACACCTTC	CASGLVRTGGGYTF
TRBV29-1	TRBJ1-2	.	.	TGCAGCGTAAAACAGGGCTACTATGGCTACACCTTC	CSVKQGYYGYTF
TRBV2	TRBJ2-6	.	few	TGTGCCAGCATAGGGCACCAACGCTCTGGGGCCAACGTCCTGACTTTC	CASIGHQRSGANVLTF
TRBV12-3/TRBV12-4	TRBJ1-5	.	.	TGTGCCAGCAGTCAGTCTAGCAATCAGCCCCAGCATTTT	CASSQSSNQPQHF
TRBV18	TRBJ1-5	.	.	TGTGCCAGCTCACCAGTTCCGGGGTCAGGTAGCAATCAGCCCCAGCATTTT	CASSPVPGSGSNQPQHF